Sequencing of this T cell receptor beta chain was carried out in a study of cytomegalovirus exposure and HLA in healthy donors. PCR primers comprised 60 Vbeta and 13 Jbeta primers. Some clones are missing from TCRdb's copy, which holds only in-frame ones; the method was immunoSEQ multiplex PCR. The repertoire consists of 150,000 to 200,000 clones, with approximately 78% occurring once and the leading ten covering around 0.97%. This clone was seen just once. The sequenced sample was PBMCs. The sequence was collected from a girl aged 2-9 years in good health and CMV-seropositive.

CDR3 sequence reads: CAWTDSQGNTIYF. The CDR3 DNA follows: TGTGCCTGGACGGACAGTCAAGGAAACACCATATATTTT. The rearrangement joins TRBV30 to TRBJ1-3; weak D call: TRBD1 (6 bases). The V end was cut by 4 bases, the J end by 4 bases, with 11 bases between. CDR1 GTSNPN and CDR2 SVGIG come from the germline V gene (reference sequence). The CDR3 sequence is 13 residues long.